Sequencing of this T cell receptor beta chain was carried out in a study of blood T cell repertoires in COVID-19. Study-wide background: Sources were T cells, B-cell-depleted T cells, or PBMCs; the material itself was cDNA or gDNA.

Per germline, CDR1 MNHNY and CDR2 SVGAGI (reference sequence). There are 15 residues in the CDR3. The V segment lost 8 bases and the J segment 5 bases; nucleotides outside the gene matches: 13. TCRdb's table, derived via immunoSEQ multiplex PCR, lists solely in-frame clones and lacks some. Of some 250,000 clones in the sample, 88% were seen once. Sequenced input: peripheral blood. The sequence came from a human donor in a cohort sampled during active COVID-19. The chain links TRBV6-6 to TRBJ2-7; TRBD1 aligns across 9 bases. CDR3 protein: CASATRGQGVHEQYF. CDR3 coding DNA: TGTGCCAGCGCAACAAGGGGACAGGGCGTCCACGAGCAGTACTTC.